In its sample, the clone carrying this TCR beta chain was seen many times. What it binds is not known. The data are from a study of T cell repertoires in cytomegalovirus infection. Study-wide background: TCR beta signatures that were public indicated CMV infection and matching HLA type.

Germline-derived CDR1 and CDR2 are MNHEY and SVGEGT. Trimming removed 0 bases at V and 8 bases at J, with 7 bases between. CDR3 length: 12 residues. MiXCR was run by TCRdb on the reads, yielding one entry per CDR3 protein. The sample yields 210,000 or so distinct CDR3 sequences, 6% to 8% seen once. Points from the study as a whole: Within the response measured ex vivo, HLA-C-restricted CMV-specific TCR beta clonotypes were dominant. Using cumulative public TCR beta family frequency, the authors identified those who carried CMV together with the relevant HLA.

The sequenced material came from PBMCs. The rearrangement links TRBV6-2 or TRBV6-3 to TRBJ1-1; D is undetermined. The receptor's source is a human donor in good health (CMV status not recorded). Some clones in this sample may be carry-over from other donors' samples. The CDR3 loop reads CASSYSIREAFF. CDR3 sequence (DNA): TGTGCCAGCAGTTACTCGATCCGCGAAGCTTTCTTT.